The 29 T cell receptor beta chains below all came from one sample that was sequenced in a study of technical replicates of blood from a handful of donors. The repertoire was sequenced with immunoSEQ multiplex PCR; TCRdb's copy has only in-frame clones and lacks some. The data show 60,000 to 85,000 clones, roughly 96% seen once. The sequencing sample was made of T cells isolated from PBMCs. The receptor set was obtained from a human donor in good health.

The chain employs TRBV6-1 and TRBJ1-1; D perhaps matches TRBD1 (6 bases). Deletions cut 3 bases from V and 3 bases from J, with 17 bases between. The CDR3 runs 16 residues. Germline V CDR1 and CDR2: MNHNS, SASEGT. CDR3 in DNA: TGTGCCAGCAGTGAGAGTAGGGGGGGCGCGGACACTGAAGCTTTCTTT. Residues: CASSESRGGADTEAFF.

The chain recombines TRBV30 with TRBJ1-1; D is perhaps TRBD1 (6 bases). CDR1 is GTSNPN, CDR2 SVGIG, per germline (reference sequence). The CDR3 has 13 residues. The V gene lost 1 base and the J gene lost 5 bases, with 11 bases spanning the gap. The CDR3, as DNA: TGTGCCTGGAGTGACGGTAGGGGGACTGAAGCTTTCTTT. It codes for CAWSDGRGTEAFF.

The chain has TRBV5-1 and TRBJ2-6; 7 nucleotides agree with TRBD1. The CDR3 is made up of 19 amino acids. Trimming removed 4 bases from V and 1 base from J; junction bases left unmatched: 14. CDR1 is SGHRS and CDR2 is YFSETQ in the germline V gene. This CDR3 is CASSADRTTTFSGANVLTF. In DNA form, the CDR3 reads TGCGCCAGCAGCGCGGACAGGACAACCACTTTTTCTGGGGCCAACGTCCTGACTTTC. Drawing the rest from reference TRBV5-1 and TRBJ2-6, the complete variable domain is KAGVTQTPRYLIKTRGQQVTLSCSPISGHRSVSWYQQTPGQGLQFLFEYFSETQRNKGNFPGRFSGRQFSNSRSEMNVSTLELGDSALYLCASSADRTTTFSGANVLTFGAGSRLTVL.

V and J are TRBV30 and TRBJ1-2, with TRBD1 as a possible D gene (6 bases). CDR1 and CDR2 (germline): GTSNPN, SVGIG (reference sequence). The V end was cut by 0 bases, the J end by 5 bases, with 22 bases between. The CDR3 is 17 residues long. The CDR3 DNA reads TGTGCCTGGAGTGTACGGGGGGCCTGGGGCTTAGAGTATGGCTACACCTTC. This sequence encodes CAWSVRGAWGLEYGYTF.

The CDR3 DNA reads as TGTGCCAGCAGCCTTGGAACAGCTGCCTTCTACGAGCAGTACTTC. Translated, it gives CASSLGTAAFYEQYF. This chain connects TRBV7-6 to TRBJ2-7; D uncertain. Germline values: CDR1 SGHVS, CDR2 FNYEAQ. Trimming pared 5 bases from V and 3 bases from J, leaving 17 bases between. CDR3 size: 15 residues.

The chain has TRBV6-5 and TRBJ1-1; maybe TRBD1 (5 bases). V was clipped by 6 bases and J by 0 bases, with 11 bases between them. Germline V CDR1 and CDR2: MNHEY, SVGAGI. The CDR3 extends over 14 amino acids. The CDR3 here is CASRGGLLNTEAFF. For the CDR3, the DNA is TGTGCCAGCAGGGGGGGACTATTGAACACTGAAGCTTTCTTT.

V and J are TRBV6-6 and TRBJ2-3; 11 nucleotides align to TRBD2. The ends lost 6 bases at V and 0 bases at J; junction bases unmatched: 5. Germline V CDR1 and CDR2: MNHNY, SVGAGI (reference sequence). CDR3 length: 16 residues. The CDR3 loop reads CASSVRTSGSTDTQYF. CDR3 in DNA: TGTGCCAGCAGCGTCAGGACTAGCGGGAGCACAGATACGCAGTATTTT.

The chain employs TRBV28 and TRBJ2-7; perhaps TRBD2 as D (5 bases). V gave up 2 bases and J gave up 4 bases, with 12 bases separating them. CDR1 and CDR2 (germline): MDHEN, SYDVKM. This CDR3 spans 14 amino acids. CDR3 sequence reads: CASSLEGRLYEQYF. The CDR3 bases are TGTGCCAGCAGTTTAGAGGGCAGGCTTTACGAGCAGTACTTC.

J is TRBJ2-1 and V is TRBV7-9; the match to TRBD2 covers 7 bases. Germline trimming cut 2 bases from V and 6 bases from J; bases unmatched to any gene: 7. From germline, CDR1 is SEHNR and CDR2 FQNEAQ (reference sequence). The CDR3 extends over 15 amino acids. Here the CDR3 reads CASSLLLSSGNEQFF. In DNA form, the CDR3 reads TGTGCCAGCAGCTTATTGCTTTCTAGCGGCAATGAGCAGTTCTTC. Looking up the rest from reference TRBV7-9 and TRBJ2-1 gives the full variable domain: DTGVSQNPRHKITKRGQNVTFRCDPISEHNRLYWYRQTLGQGPEFLTYFQNEAQLEKSRLLSDRFSAERPKGSFSTLEIQRTEQGDSAMYLCASSLLLSSGNEQFFGPGTRLTVL.

The chain links TRBV7-9 to TRBJ2-7; possibly TRBD1 for D (5 bases). The ends were cut back, 3 bases at V and 3 bases at J, with 9 bases in the middle. The CDR3 length is 13 residues. CDR1 SEHNR and CDR2 FQNEAQ come from the germline V gene (reference sequence). In DNA, the CDR3 is TGTGCCAGCAGCTTCCAGGGTTACTACGAGCAGTACTTC. Its translation: CASSFQGYYEQYF.

V and J are TRBV5-1 and TRBJ1-4, with TRBD1 matching 7 bases. CDR3 length: 15 amino acids. Germline-derived CDR1 and CDR2 are SGHRS and YFSETQ. The ends lost 2 bases at V and 5 bases at J; junction bases unmatched: 6. The CDR3 protein is CASSFWGQLNEKLFF. The CDR3 bases are TGCGCCAGCAGCTTTTGGGGACAGCTGAATGAAAAACTGTTTTTT. Filled out from reference TRBV5-1 and TRBJ1-4, the complete variable domain reads KAGVTQTPRYLIKTRGQQVTLSCSPISGHRSVSWYQQTPGQGLQFLFEYFSETQRNKGNFPGRFSGRQFSNSRSEMNVSTLELGDSALYLCASSFWGQLNEKLFFGSGTQLSVL.

The V call is TRBV10-1, the J call TRBJ2-5; D is unclear. Per germline, CDR1 WNHNN and CDR2 SYGVQD (reference sequence). Trimming stripped 4 bases from V and 7 bases from J, with 7 bases between. The CDR3 spans 11 residues. For the CDR3, the DNA is TGCGCCAGCAGTGGGTACGGGACCCAGTACTTC. Its protein is CASSGYGTQYF.

The chain employs TRBV7-9 and TRBJ1-4; TRBD1 matches 7 bases. Trimming removed 1 base from V and 5 bases from J; junction bases left unmatched: 4. CDR1 and CDR2 from the germline V gene are SEHNR and FQNEAQ (reference sequence). The CDR3 loop spans 15 amino acids. The CDR3 DNA reads TGTGCCAGCAGCTTAGAGGGGGACAGCAATGAAAAACTGTTTTTT. Its translation: CASSLEGDSNEKLFF.

This chain joins TRBV6-5 and TRBJ1-6, with no clear D. The CDR3 sequence is 14 residues long. V was shortened by 6 bases and J by 7 bases, with 13 bases between the two germline ends. CDR1 is MNHEY and CDR2 is SVGAGI in the germline V gene. The CDR3 coding sequence is TGTGCCAGCAGAATAAGTGTCAGGAATTCACCCCTCCACTTT. Translated, it gives CASRISVRNSPLHF.

V gene TRBV7-3 combines with J gene TRBJ2-1; the match to TRBD2 covers 10 bases. Germline V gene data show CDR1 as SGHTA and CDR2 as FQGTGA. The V and J ends lost 5 bases and 0 bases, in that order; junction bases with no gene match: 4. There are 16 residues in the CDR3. Here the CDR3 reads CASSPQRGGSYNEQFF. CDR3 bases: TGTGCCAGCAGCCCCCAGCGGGGGGGCTCCTACAATGAGCAGTTCTTC.

The J gene is TRBJ2-7, the V gene TRBV7-8, with D perhaps matching TRBD2 (5 bases). The CDR3 consists of 15 residues. CDR1 is SGHVS, CDR2 FQNEAQ, per germline. Trimming took 0 bases from V and 2 from J, leaving 11 bases between them. The CDR3: CASSLAPRVPYEQYF. The CDR3 nucleotides are TGTGCCAGCAGCTTAGCTCCGCGGGTCCCCTACGAGCAGTACTTC. Variable domain in full (rest from reference TRBV7-8 and TRBJ2-7): GAGVSQSPRYKVAKRGQDVALRCDPISGHVSLFWYQQALGQGPEFLTYFQNEAQLDKSGLPSDRFFAERPEGSVSTLKIQRTQQEDSAVYLCASSLAPRVPYEQYFGPGTRLTVT.

The genes are TRBV28 and TRBJ2-7, with D unclear. CDR1 is MDHEN and CDR2 is SYDVKM in the germline V gene. V lost 6 bases to trimming and J lost 2 bases, with 8 bases between them. The length of the CDR3 is 12 residues. The CDR3 DNA reads as TGTGCCAGCAGGCTGGGCACCTACGAGCAGTACTTC. Translated: CASRLGTYEQYF.

The rearrangement uses TRBV7-9 and TRBJ2-5; D may be TRBD1 (6 bases). Germline assignment: CDR1 SEHNR and CDR2 FQNEAQ (reference sequence). Between the trimmed V and J ends, which lost 2 bases and 3 bases, there was a span of 13 bases. The CDR3 runs 15 residues. In nucleotides, the CDR3 is TGTGCCAGCAGCTTACGGCCAGGGGATAAAGAGACCCAGTACTTC. Translation gives CASSLRPGDKETQYF.

This clone was seen a few times. V gene TRBV5-1 combines with J gene TRBJ2-5, with 9 bases aligning to TRBD1. Germline V lookup: CDR1 SGHRS, CDR2 YFSETQ. V gave up 5 bases and J gave up 4 bases; unmatched junction bases: 9. The CDR3 spans 15 residues. The CDR3 DNA sequence: TGCGCCAGCAGGTCACAGGGGGCAGGTGGAGAGACCCAGTACTTC. It yields the protein CASRSQGAGGETQYF.

The chain couples TRBV6-4 to TRBJ2-1, with D uncertain. CDR1 MRHNA and CDR2 SNTAGT come from the germline V gene. Trimming removed 5 bases from V and 8 bases from J, with 16 bases in between. The CDR3 has 14 residues. CDR3 sequence reads: CASSPLGASHEQFF. DNA for the CDR3: TGTGCCAGCAGTCCCCTAGGAGCGTCCCATGAGCAGTTCTTC.

Only one count was recorded for this clone. The chain is built from TRBV28 and TRBJ1-1; TRBD1 agrees at 8 bases. Germline lookup yields CDR1 MDHEN and CDR2 SYDVKM. V was clipped by 3 bases and J by 5 bases; unmatched bases: 11. CDR3 length: 16 residues. The CDR3 DNA sequence: TGTGCCAGCAGTTTCCCCGGACAGGGAGGAAGGACTGAAGCTTTCTTT. It is translated as CASSFPGQGGRTEAFF. Filled out from reference TRBV28 and TRBJ1-1, the complete variable domain reads DVKVTQSSRYLVKRTGEKVFLECVQDMDHENMFWYRQDPGLGLRLIYFSYDVKMKEKGDIPEGYSVSREKKERFSLILESASTNQTSMYLCASSFPGQGGRTEAFFGQGTRLTVV.

This clone was detected once. The chain links TRBV27 to TRBJ1-5; D not certain. Germline values: CDR1 MNHEY, CDR2 SMNVEV (reference sequence). This CDR3 has 13 amino acids. V dropped 3 bases and J dropped 8 bases, with 11 bases sitting between them. CDR3 loop: CASSFEWSKPQHF. CDR3 bases: TGTGCCAGCAGTTTCGAGTGGTCGAAGCCCCAGCATTTT.

The rearrangement joins TRBV14 to TRBJ2-7, with 7 bases matching TRBD1. CDR1 is SGHDN, CDR2 FVKESK, per germline. This CDR3 spans 13 amino acids. J lost 3 bases, V lost 4 bases, and 3 bases had no gene match. CDR3 DNA: TGTGCCAGCAGCCTGGGACAGCTCTACGAGCAGTACTTC. This encodes CASSLGQLYEQYF.

This chain joins TRBV9 and TRBJ1-1; no firm D call. Germline loops: CDR1 SGDLS, CDR2 YYNGEE. The length of the CDR3 is 13 residues. The V end lost 0 bases, the J end lost 4 bases, and 7 bases lay between the germline ends. The CDR3 loop is CASSVGVATEAFF. CDR3 coding DNA: TGTGCCAGCAGCGTAGGGGTAGCCACTGAAGCTTTCTTT.

V usage is TRBV29-1 and J usage is TRBJ1-2; D is unclear. Trimming shortened V by 0 bases and J by 2 bases, and 10 bases separated the two germline ends. There are 14 residues in the CDR3. Germline assignment: CDR1 SQVTM and CDR2 ANQGSEA. For the CDR3, the DNA is TGCAGCGTTGAAGATCCGGTTTGGAACTATGGCTACACCTTC. This encodes CSVEDPVWNYGYTF.

The rearrangement joins TRBV2 to TRBJ1-5; 9 nucleotides align to TRBD1. The CDR3 is made up of 17 amino acids. Per the germline V gene, CDR1 is SNHLY and CDR2 is FYNNEI. Unmatched junction bases numbered 15, after V lost 7 bases and J lost 5 bases. The CDR3 DNA follows: TGTGCCAGCAATCAAGTCCCGGGACAGGGATTCGATCAGCCCCAGCATTTT. It codes for CASNQVPGQGFDQPQHF.

The chain carries TRBV5-1 and TRBJ2-1; D is perhaps TRBD1 (6 bases). Germline-derived CDR1 and CDR2 are SGHRS and YFSETQ. The CDR3 spans 14 residues. V lost 4 bases, J lost 8 bases, and 16 bases lay in between. CDR3 nucleotide sequence: TGCGCCAGCAGCCCCCGGGTCGAGGGGGATGAGCAGTTCTTC. Translated, it gives CASSPRVEGDEQFF.

V usage is TRBV28 and J usage is TRBJ2-2; 7 nucleotides align to TRBD2. This CDR3 is 16 amino acids long. V trimming: 6 bases; J trimming: 2 bases; junction bases outside the gene matches: 9. Germline CDR1 MDHEN, CDR2 SYDVKM. The CDR3 nucleotides are TGTGCCAGCAGATATAGGGAGGGCCGTAACACCGGGGAGCTGTTTTTT. This sequence encodes CASRYREGRNTGELFF.

J is TRBJ1-5 and V is TRBV19; D is possibly TRBD1 (5 bases). The CDR3 has 15 amino acids. Germline assignment: CDR1 LNHDA and CDR2 SQIVND (reference sequence). Between the trimmed V and J ends, which lost 7 bases and 4 bases, there was a span of 17 bases. The CDR3 bases are TGTGCCAGTAAAGGGCAAGGGGCAGGGAATCAGCCCCAGCATTTT. Residues: CASKGQGAGNQPQHF.